This section outlines one T cell receptor (beta chain) sequence together with its context. Its antigen is as yet unknown. The sample comes from a study of cytomegalovirus exposure and HLA in healthy donors. On the study more broadly: Inside one of the first data releases sat some 85 million unique TCRs taken from HLA-typed donors. Study-wide results and limits: An Asian-associated ancestry cluster reportedly showed fewer N-insertions than the roughly 700-donor mean in a later analysis. Within an earlier analysis, most TCR beta V segments proved productive either about 90% or about 30% of the time.

The PCR ran on 60 Vbeta and 13 Jbeta primers. Sequencing was performed with immunoSEQ multiplex PCR; in TCRdb, only in-frame clones are kept and a portion is missing. The sample has about 170,000 clones, 73% seen once. The sequenced material came from PBMCs. This sequence was found in a woman younger than 35 in good health and CMV-seropositive.

The CDR3 loop is CAISFSTDTQYF. The CDR3 DNA reads TGTGCCATCAGCTTCTCCACAGATACGCAGTATTTT. The chain is built from TRBV10-3 and TRBJ2-3, with D hard to call. The CDR3 has 12 amino acids. Trimming shortened V by 6 bases and J by 2 bases, and 6 bases separated the two germline ends. The V gene's germline CDR1 is ENHRY and CDR2 SYGVKD.